These 16 T cell receptor beta chains were sequenced from one sample in a study of radiation and T cells in renal cell carcinoma. Time point meaning: blood 2 weeks post-SBRT. The treatment: 15 Gy SBRT to primary tumor, nephrectomy 4 weeks later. The assay was immunoSEQ multiplex PCR, and TCRdb's table has in-frame clones only and misses some. The data show around 120,000 clones, with about 81% seen just once and approximately 2% held by the top ten. The sample in question was blood, obtained from a patient whose treatment included radiotherapy and nephrectomy. The receptors come from a woman aged 60 to 75 with renal cell carcinoma.

The chain couples TRBV6-4 to TRBJ2-6, with a weak D call TRBD2 (5 bases). Germline values: CDR1 MRHNA, CDR2 SNTAGT. This CDR3 is built from 15 residues. Trimming removed 6 bases at V and 2 bases at J, with 11 bases between. CDR3 in amino acids: CASRPRSAGANVLTF. The CDR3 bases are TGTGCCAGCAGGCCCCGTAGCGCTGGGGCCAACGTCCTGACTTTC.

This sequence joins TRBV9 and TRBJ2-3; 9 bases map to TRBD1. The CDR3 loop spans 15 amino acids. V trimming: 4 bases; J trimming: 5 bases; junction bases outside the gene matches: 8. Germline assignment: CDR1 SGDLS and CDR2 YYNGEE. The CDR3 loop is CASSLRTGVGDTQYF. In nucleotides, the CDR3 is TGTGCCAGCAGCTTAAGGACAGGGGTAGGAGATACGCAGTATTTT.

The J gene is TRBJ2-1, the V gene TRBV5-5; 8 bases fit TRBD1. The CDR3 extends over 12 amino acids. Trimming took 3 bases from V and 9 from J; bases not matched to a gene: 2. Germline-derived CDR1 and CDR2 are SGHKS and YYEKEE (reference sequence). The CDR3 protein is CASSWTGIEQFF. The DNA for the CDR3 is TGTGCCAGCAGCTGGACAGGGATTGAGCAGTTCTTC.

This clone was observed a few times. V is TRBV30 and J is TRBJ1-2; a weak D match, TRBD1 (6 bases). The CDR3 has 17 amino acids. CDR1 is GTSNPN and CDR2 is SVGIG in the germline V gene (reference sequence). Trimming cost V 0 bases and J 8 bases, with 25 bases left between them. CDR3 sequence reads: CAWSVLGQGIPYRGYTF. CDR3 DNA sequence: TGTGCCTGGAGTGTATTGGGTCAGGGGATCCCCTATCGCGGCTACACCTTC.

V is TRBV19 and J is TRBJ1-3; the D gene is possibly TRBD1 (6 bases). Germline CDR1 is LNHDA and CDR2 is SQIVND (reference sequence). The CDR3 is 17 amino acids. V was trimmed by 5 bases and J by 0 bases, leaving 17 bases between them. CDR3 in DNA: TGTGCCAGTAGTCCGAACAGGGTTCTAGGCTCTGGAAACACCATATATTTT. It encodes CASSPNRVLGSGNTIYF. The full variable domain, in which reference TRBV19 and TRBJ1-3 provide the parts outside the CDR3, is DGGITQSPKYLFRKEGQNVTLSCEQNLNHDAMYWYRQDPGQGLRLIYYSQIVNDFQKGDIAEGYSVSREKKESFPLTVTSAQKNPTAFYLCASSPNRVLGSGNTIYFGEGSWLTVV.

The rearrangement uses TRBV4-1 and TRBJ2-6, with D uncertain. The V gene's germline CDR1 is MGHRA and CDR2 YSYEKL. The CDR3 loop spans 14 amino acids. Trimming shortened V by 2 bases and J by 4 bases, and 6 bases separated the two germline ends. The chain's CDR3 is CASSQYSGANVLTF. The CDR3, as DNA: TGCGCCAGCAGCCAATACTCCGGGGCCAACGTCCTGACTTTC.

The V call is TRBV6-1, the J call TRBJ2-5; no clear D. Trimming took 3 bases from V and 6 from J, leaving 11 bases between them. Looked up from germline, CDR1 is MNHNS and CDR2 is SASEGT. CDR3 length equals 13 residues. The CDR3 loop is CASSDSSPQTQYF. In DNA form, the CDR3 reads TGTGCCAGCAGTGATAGTTCCCCACAGACCCAGTACTTC.

This chain connects TRBV11-1 to TRBJ2-7; 7 positions agree with TRBD1. Per the germline V gene, CDR1 is SGHAT and CDR2 is FQDESV (reference sequence). V lost 4 bases and J lost 1; bases outside the gene matches: 1. The CDR3 is made up of 13 amino acids. The CDR3 DNA is TGTGCCAGCAGCTCGGGACAGTCCTACGAGCAGTACTTC. This translates into CASSSGQSYEQYF.

The rearrangement uses TRBV15 and TRBJ2-7, with D unclear. Per the germline V gene, CDR1 is LNHNV and CDR2 is YYDKDF (reference sequence). The CDR3 is 12 amino acids. Deletions cut 1 base from V and 7 bases from J, with 8 bases between. The CDR3 nucleotides read TGTGCCACCAGCAGAGCCGCTAGGGAGCAGTACTTC. This translates into CATSRAAREQYF.

This chain uses TRBV2 with TRBJ1-5; D gene ambiguous. There are 14 residues in the CDR3. Germline CDR1 is SNHLY and CDR2 is FYNNEI. Deletions cut 3 bases from V and 3 bases from J, with 9 bases between. DNA for the CDR3: TGTGCCAGCAGTGAGATGGGGTTCAATCAGCCCCAGCATTTT. It codes for CASSEMGFNQPQHF.

The chain employs TRBV5-5 and TRBJ1-2, with D possibly being TRBD1 (6 bases). The V and J ends lost 6 bases and 4 bases respectively, with 19 bases between them. The CDR3 extends over 15 amino acids. Germline V lookup: CDR1 SGHKS, CDR2 YYEKEE (reference sequence). This CDR3 is CASNSGTSTPYGYTF. DNA of the CDR3: TGTGCCAGCAACTCCGGGACATCCACTCCCTATGGCTACACCTTC.

The rearrangement links TRBV29-1 to TRBJ2-1; 12 bases are a match to TRBD2. The CDR3 loop spans 13 amino acids. After removal of 5 bases from V and 8 bases from J, the junction contained 4 bases not matched to a gene. Germline V CDR1 and CDR2: SQVTM, ANQGSEA. The CDR3 nucleotides are TGCAGCGTTAGACTAGCGGGAGCATATGAGCAGTTCTTC. Its translation is CSVRLAGAYEQFF.

CDR3 protein: CASSKEGWNQPQHF. For the CDR3, the DNA is TGTGCCAGCAGCAAAGAGGGTTGGAATCAGCCCCAGCATTTT. This rearrangement joins TRBV21-1 to TRBJ1-5. TRBV21-1 is shown as a pseudogene. The length of the CDR3 is 14 residues.

This clone has just one count. The chain combines TRBV5-4 with TRBJ2-1; 7 bases are a match to TRBD1. The CDR3 has 16 residues. J was trimmed by 7 bases and V by 1 base; bases with no gene match: 11. The germline V gene has CDR1 SGHNT and CDR2 YYREEE (reference sequence). CDR3 sequence reads: CASSLSTGPPTNEQFF. The CDR3 DNA follows: TGTGCCAGCAGCTTGTCGACAGGGCCGCCCACGAATGAGCAGTTCTTC.

J is TRBJ1-2 and V is TRBV6-1, with a weak D call TRBD1 (6 bases). CDR3 length equals 14 residues. V lost 6 bases to trimming and J lost 5 bases, with 16 bases between them. Germline V gene sequence: CDR1 MNHNS, CDR2 SASEGT. CDR3 nucleotide sequence: TGTGCCAGCAGCATACAGGGTGGGGAGTATGGCTACACCTTC. Translated: CASSIQGGEYGYTF.

V and J are TRBV28 and TRBJ2-5; 8 bases are shared with TRBD2. V was pared by 4 bases and J by 2 bases, with 9 bases of the junction left unmatched. From germline, CDR1 is MDHEN and CDR2 SYDVKM. This CDR3 spans 16 amino acids. CDR3 residues: CASSWGAGEVQETQYF. The CDR3 nucleotides read TGTGCCAGCAGTTGGGGAGCGGGGGAGGTTCAAGAGACCCAGTACTTC.